A single sample is the source of the 8 T cell receptor beta chains below, sequenced in a study of neurological immune-mediated disorders. The time point was: longitudinal time-point 3. TCRdb analysed the 5' RACE reads with MiXCR anew, one entry per CDR3 protein. The sample holds roughly 49,000 distinct CDR3 sequences, 9.5% to 15% seen once. The sequenced material came from PBMCs. These receptors all stem from a male donor with HTLV-1-associated myelopathy (HAM/TSP).

This clonotype was recorded at least ten times. The V and J genes are TRBV29-1 and TRBJ1-3; 9 positions match TRBD1. Per germline, CDR1 SQVTM and CDR2 ANQGSEA. J lost 7 bases, V lost 6 bases, and 1 base had no gene match. This CDR3 has 11 residues. CDR3 region: CSVTGGNTIYF. The CDR3 bases are TGCAGCGTGACAGGGGGGAACACCATATATTTT.

This clonotype was picked up many times. The rearrangement joins TRBV20-1 to TRBJ1-5; D is ambiguous. The V and J ends lost 5 bases and 7 bases respectively, with 18 bases between them. CDR3 size: 14 residues. From germline, CDR1 is DFQATT and CDR2 SNEGSKA (reference sequence). The CDR3 is CSAHWEPQEQPQHF. CDR3 coding DNA: TGCAGTGCTCACTGGGAACCTCAAGAACAGCCCCAGCATTTT.

This chain connects TRBV18 to TRBJ1-6; D gene unclear. The length of the CDR3 is 15 residues. Per germline, CDR1 KGHSH and CDR2 LQKENI. V lost 3 bases and J lost 0, with 6 bases in between. In DNA form, the CDR3 reads TGTGCCAGCTCACCCGGAAGCTCCTATAATTCACCCCTCCACTTT. Protein: CASSPGSSYNSPLHF. The whole variable domain, filled in from reference TRBV18 and TRBJ1-6, reads NAGVMQNPRHLVRRRGQEARLRCSPMKGHSHVYWYRQLPEEGLKFMVYLQKENIIDESGMPKERFSAEFPKEGPSILRIQQVVRGDSAAYFCASSPGSSYNSPLHFGNGTRLTVT.

This clonotype has at least ten counts. The rearrangement links TRBV7-9 to TRBJ2-6; D gene ambiguous. Germline CDR1 is SEHNR and CDR2 is FQNEAQ (reference sequence). The V gene lost 2 bases and the J gene lost 4 bases, with 9 bases spanning the gap. The CDR3 sequence is 15 residues long. The CDR3 DNA follows: TGTGCCAGCAGCTTATGGGGTTCGGGGGCCAACGTCCTGACTTTC. This encodes CASSLWGSGANVLTF.

This clonotype was seen at least ten times. The chain uses TRBV5-1 and TRBJ2-3; D tentatively fits TRBD1 or TRBD2 (5 bases each). V was shortened by 5 bases and J by 0 bases, with 13 bases between the two germline ends. The CDR3 is 15 amino acids. CDR1 and CDR2 from the germline V gene are SGHRS and YFSETQ. The CDR3 DNA follows: TGCGCCAGCAGAGACTGGGGACCTAGCACAGATACGCAGTATTTT. Translated, it gives CASRDWGPSTDTQYF.

In this sample, this clonotype turned up many times. The chain uses TRBV20-1 and TRBJ2-3; D possibly corresponds to TRBD2 (5 bases). The CDR3 length is 14 residues. Germline V CDR1 and CDR2: DFQATT, SNEGSKA (reference sequence). Trimming took off 3 bases at V and 0 bases at J, with 10 bases between the two ends. The chain's CDR3 is CSARDFTSTDTQYF. DNA for the CDR3: TGCAGTGCTAGGGACTTCACTAGCACAGATACGCAGTATTTT.

The chain is built from TRBV15 and TRBJ2-3; D call uncertain. In germline, CDR1 is LNHNV, CDR2 YYDKDF (reference sequence). Trimming left V 0 bases short and J 6 bases short, with 7 bases between. The CDR3 consists of 13 residues. The CDR3 bases are TGTGCCACCAGCAGAGATTGGCGGGATACGCAGTATTTT. Protein: CATSRDWRDTQYF. Together with reference TRBV15 and TRBJ2-3, the CDR3 gives the full variable domain: DAMVIQNPRYQVTQFGKPVTLSCSQTLNHNVMYWYQQKSSQAPKLLFHYYDKDFNNEADTPDNFQSRRPNTSFCFLDIRSPGLGDTAMYLCATSRDWRDTQYFGPGTRLTVL.

This clonotype was counted only a few times. The chain recombines TRBV6-5 with TRBJ2-7; no definite D call. Germline CDR1 is MNHEY and CDR2 is SVGAGI. Trimming removed 6 bases from V and 3 bases from J, with 9 bases in between. The CDR3 is 12 amino acids. The CDR3 sequence is CASRTHFYEQYF. Here the CDR3 DNA reads TGTGCCAGCAGGACTCATTTCTACGAGCAGTACTTC.